The clone carrying this TCR beta chain was observed once. No antigen is known for it. This record belongs to a study of cytomegalovirus exposure and HLA in healthy donors. General study results and limits: In a later analysis, compared with equally common non-associated chains, HLA-associated beta chains were more expanded. Analysis was carried out at a later point, and it linked a missense DCLRE1C variant to TCR beta V- and J-gene trimming.

The CDR3 sequence is 18 residues long. CDR1 is SGHTA and CDR2 is FQGNSA in the germline V gene. Trimming pared 5 bases from V and 1 base from J, leaving 21 bases between. The PCR made use of 60 Vbeta and 13 Jbeta primers. Sequenced by immunoSEQ multiplex PCR; TCRdb stores in-frame clones only, minus some. The data contain about 82,000 clones, roughly 80% of them singletons. Although they were nominally healthy when sampled, donors likely had unrecorded immune exposures. The sequenced sample was PBMCs. The gene calls are TRBV7-2 and TRBJ2-4; TRBD1 is a possible D gene (5 bases). The origin of this receptor is a human donor in good health. CDR3 nucleotides: TGTGCCAGCAGCCCAGAGCTGTTGGCAGGGATGGCCAAAAACATTCAGTACTTC. Its protein product is CASSPELLAGMAKNIQYF.